This TCR beta chain came from a study of cytomegalovirus exposure and HLA in healthy donors. Whole-study findings and limits: Earlier analysis found most TCR beta V segments productive about 90% or about 30% of the time.

60 Vbeta and 13 Jbeta primers were used in PCR. The assay was immunoSEQ multiplex PCR, and TCRdb's table has in-frame clones only and misses some. The data show some 150,000 clones, with around 80% seen just once and approximately 1.3% held by the top ten. Germline CDR1 SGDLS, CDR2 YYNGEE. Deletions cut 7 bases from V and 1 base from J, with 11 bases between. The CDR3 contains 13 residues. This clone was seen a few times. Antigen: not known. The sequence came from a man under 40 in good health and CMV-seropositive. J is TRBJ1-1 and V is TRBV9, with a tentative D call TRBD1 (5 bases). Material: PBMCs. The CDR3 sequence is CASGGDWNTEAFF. The CDR3 DNA reads as TGTGCCAGCGGCGGGGACTGGAACACTGAAGCTTTCTTT.